The TCR beta chain described here comes from a study of T cell responses to AZD1222 COVID-19 vaccine. V lost 2 bases to trimming and J lost 2 bases; unmatched junction nucleotides: 8. There are 16 residues in the CDR3. The germline V gene encodes CDR1 KGHSH and CDR2 LQKENI. Whole-study findings and limits: The peak T cell response came first, and repertoires were sampled only after it. Spike-specific TCR repertoires showed rising breadth and depth after two AZD1222 doses.

As regards this clone: Its antigen is unknown.

Produced via immunoSEQ multiplex PCR; TCRdb's table is partial and in-frame only. The sample lists 90,000 to 120,000 clones, 75% to 95% occurring once. The TCR was taken from an adult who received the AZD1222 COVID-19 vaccine. The rearrangement uses TRBV18 and TRBJ1-2; 7 bases match TRBD1. Here the sequenced sample was peripheral blood, taken 28 days after the second AZD1222 dose. The CDR3 region is CASSPMTGKVNYGYTF. The CDR3 coding sequence is TGTGCCAGCTCACCAATGACAGGGAAGGTGAACTATGGCTACACCTTC.